Shown below are 13 T cell receptor beta chains from a single sample sequenced in a study of CD8+ T cells in alopecia areata (dated by TCRdb to 2016 to 2018). Library generation was performed with the immunoSEQ multiplex PCR assay. RNA was extracted from all samples and reverse transcribed into cDNA as template for TCR sequencing. TCRdb mirrors the immuneACCESS table, restricted to in-frame sequences. Some clones are absent from its copies; in checked studies, under half trace to an unresolved V gene, and the reason for the others is unknown. In all, the sample holds around 150,000 clones, and around 54% of those were seen once. In total, the top ten clones hold around 5% of the sample. Source material: CD4+ T cells sorted from blood. The receptors originated from a human donor in good health.

This clone was seen more than once but under ten times. J is TRBJ2-2 and V is TRBV14; either TRBD1 or TRBD2 may supply D (6 bases each). The CDR3 consists of 18 residues. The germline gives CDR1 SGHDN, CDR2 FVKESK. The V gene lost 2 bases and the J gene lost 3 bases, with 19 bases spanning the gap. This CDR3 is CASSQTKLQGGHTGELFF. CDR3 nucleotide sequence: TGTGCCAGCAGCCAAACTAAACTACAGGGAGGTCACACCGGGGAGCTGTTTTTT.

The chain links TRBV30 to TRBJ2-1, with TRBD2 matching 9 bases. The CDR3 totals 15 residues. J was trimmed by 8 bases and V by 2 bases; bases with no gene match: 10. Germline V gene lookup returns CDR1 GTSNPN and CDR2 SVGIG (reference sequence). The CDR3 DNA reads TGTGCCTGGAGTATTAGCGGGAGCCCCGGGGATGAGCAGTTCTTC. This translates into CAWSISGSPGDEQFF.

The table lists this clone with a few counts. V usage is TRBV29-1 and J usage is TRBJ2-5; TRBD1 might be the D (6 bases). Germline CDR1 reads SQVTM; CDR2 reads ANQGSEA. The CDR3 extends over 12 amino acids. V lost 7 bases and J lost 3, with 12 bases in between. DNA of the CDR3: TGCAGCGGACAGGTGCTTAAAGAGACCCAGTACTTC. Its translation is CSGQVLKETQYF.

This chain uses TRBV7-8 with TRBJ1-2, with 8 positions matching TRBD1. This CDR3 region has 15 residues. The germline gives CDR1 SGHVS, CDR2 FQNEAQ. J gave up 3 bases and V 5 bases, and 8 bases lay outside the gene matches. CDR3 DNA: TGTGCCAGCAGCCCGCCGGGACAGGAAGACTATGGCTACACCTTC. It yields the protein CASSPPGQEDYGYTF.

The DNA for the CDR3 is TGTGCCACCAGCAGAGAGGGGAGCTTTAGCGGGAGGTGGCCAGAGACCCAGTACTTC. Protein sequence: CATSREGSFSGRWPETQYF. The chain recombines TRBV15 with TRBJ2-5; 10 bases are shared with TRBD2. Germline CDR1 and CDR2: LNHNV and YYDKDF (reference sequence). The V gene end was trimmed by 0 bases and the J gene end by 4 bases; junction bases not matched to a gene: 14. The CDR3 covers 19 residues.

The chain links TRBV4-1 to TRBJ1-5; 11 nucleotides line up with TRBD1. CDR1 and CDR2 (germline): MGHRA, YSYEKL. Unmatched junction bases numbered 13, after V lost 6 bases and J lost 3 bases. This CDR3 contains 18 residues. Here the CDR3 reads CASSLRMDRGLNNQPQHF. The CDR3 DNA sequence: TGCGCCAGCAGTCTCAGGATGGACAGGGGGCTTAACAATCAGCCCCAGCATTTT.

This clone has only a few counts. The rearrangement links TRBV7-9 to TRBJ1-2; 10 nucleotides line up with TRBD1. CDR1 and CDR2 from the germline V gene are SEHNR and FQNEAQ (reference sequence). The V segment lost 5 bases and the J segment 6 bases; nucleotides outside the gene matches: 9. The CDR3 spans 15 residues. In DNA, the CDR3 is TGTGCCAGCAGCCGATTCTTGGACAGGGGGAATGGCTACACCTTC. Its translation: CASSRFLDRGNGYTF.

The CDR3 bases are TGTGCCAGCACTCAAAGGGCAGGGTTTGGGGAGCTGTTTTTT. Protein sequence: CASTQRAGFGELFF. The chain couples TRBV6-1 to TRBJ2-2; possibly TRBD1 for D (5 bases). The germline V gene has CDR1 MNHNS and CDR2 SASEGT. The CDR3 consists of 14 residues. Deletions cut 7 bases from V and 8 bases from J, with 17 bases between.

This clone was counted between two and nine times. This rearrangement joins TRBV29-1 to TRBJ2-6; D is perhaps TRBD1 or TRBD2 (5 bases each). V shed 6 bases and J shed 2 bases, with 20 bases lying between them. The V gene's germline CDR1 is SQVTM and CDR2 ANQGSEA. The CDR3 runs 17 residues. In nucleotides, the CDR3 is TGCAGCGTCCGAGGGGCAGGGCGAGGGACTGGGGCCAACGTCCTGACTTTC. This encodes CSVRGAGRGTGANVLTF.

The chain recombines TRBV19 with TRBJ2-2, with D possibly matching TRBD1 (6 bases). V was shortened by 10 bases and J by 7 bases, with 16 bases between the two germline ends. Looked up from germline, CDR1 is LNHDA and CDR2 is SQIVND (reference sequence). This CDR3 comprises 13 residues. The chain's CDR3 is CATSQGRGGELFF. The CDR3 region has the DNA TGTGCCACCTCACAGGGACGTGGCGGGGAGCTGTTTTTT.

J is TRBJ2-7 and V is TRBV11-2, with 15 bases matching TRBD2. Germline assignment: CDR1 SGHAT and CDR2 FQNNGV. The CDR3 runs to 14 residues. J gave up 12 bases and V 5 bases, and 8 bases lay outside the gene matches. CDR3 in DNA: TGTGCCAGCAGCGTCGGGACTAGCGGGAGGAGGAGGTACTTC. Its translation is CASSVGTSGRRRYF.

V is TRBV28 and J is TRBJ2-7; 10 bases agree with TRBD2. This CDR3 is built from 15 residues. The ends lost 6 bases at V and 3 bases at J; junction bases unmatched: 8. In germline, CDR1 is MDHEN, CDR2 SYDVKM. Here the CDR3 DNA reads TGTGCCAGCAGATCTCCAGGGACTAGCGTCTACGAGCAGTACTTC. Amino acid sequence: CASRSPGTSVYEQYF.

The V gene is TRBV30, the J gene TRBJ1-2; D gene unclear. There are 14 residues in the CDR3. Trimming pared 2 bases from V and 4 bases from J, leaving 14 bases between. Germline CDR1 reads GTSNPN; CDR2 reads SVGIG (reference sequence). For the CDR3, the DNA is TGTGCCTGGAGTCCCCTTAAGGTTGCCTATGGCTACACCTTC. As protein: CAWSPLKVAYGYTF.